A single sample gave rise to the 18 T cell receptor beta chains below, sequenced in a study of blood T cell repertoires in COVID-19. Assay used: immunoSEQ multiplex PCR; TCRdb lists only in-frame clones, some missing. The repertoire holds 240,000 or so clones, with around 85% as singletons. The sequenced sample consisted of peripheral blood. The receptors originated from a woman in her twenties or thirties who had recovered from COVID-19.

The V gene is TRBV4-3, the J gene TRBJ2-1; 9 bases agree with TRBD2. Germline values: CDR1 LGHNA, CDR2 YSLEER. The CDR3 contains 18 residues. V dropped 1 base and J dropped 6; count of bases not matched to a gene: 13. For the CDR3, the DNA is TGCGCCAGCAGCCAAGGGACTAGGCGGGGGGGCGGGATCAATGAGCAGTTCTTC. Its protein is CASSQGTRRGGGINEQFF.

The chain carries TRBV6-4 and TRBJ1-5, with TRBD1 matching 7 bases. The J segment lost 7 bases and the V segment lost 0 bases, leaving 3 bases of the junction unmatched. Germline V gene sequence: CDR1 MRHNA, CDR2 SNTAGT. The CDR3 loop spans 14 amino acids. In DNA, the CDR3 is TGTGCCAGCAGTGACTCAGGGGGCAGACAGCCCCAGCATTTT. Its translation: CASSDSGGRQPQHF.

The CDR3 is CASSSRTGEVDTGELFF. CDR3 nucleotide sequence: TGTGCCAGCTCAAGCCGCACAGGGGAAGTTGACACCGGGGAGCTGTTTTTT. The chain couples TRBV18 to TRBJ2-2; 7 positions agree with TRBD1. In germline, CDR1 is KGHSH, CDR2 LQKENI. The CDR3 extends over 17 amino acids. Germline trimming cut 5 bases from V and 3 bases from J; bases unmatched to any gene: 12.

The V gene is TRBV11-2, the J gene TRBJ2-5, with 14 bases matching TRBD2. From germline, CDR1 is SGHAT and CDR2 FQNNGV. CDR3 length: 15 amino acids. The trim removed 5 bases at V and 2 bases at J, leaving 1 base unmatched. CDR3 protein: CASSRTSGGQETQYF. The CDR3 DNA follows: TGTGCCAGCAGCCGGACTAGCGGGGGGCAAGAGACCCAGTACTTC.

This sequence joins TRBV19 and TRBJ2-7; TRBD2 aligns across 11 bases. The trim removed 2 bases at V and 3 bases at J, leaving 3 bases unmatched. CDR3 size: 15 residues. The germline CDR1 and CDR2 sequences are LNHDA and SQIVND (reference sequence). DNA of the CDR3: TGTGCCAGTAGTATATCTAGCGGGAGGTACTACGAGCAGTACTTC. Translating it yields CASSISSGRYYEQYF.

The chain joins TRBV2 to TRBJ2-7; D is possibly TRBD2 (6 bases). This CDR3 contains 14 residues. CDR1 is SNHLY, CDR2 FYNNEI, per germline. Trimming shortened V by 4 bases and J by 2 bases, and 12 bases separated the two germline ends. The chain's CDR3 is CASSVGRGTYEQYF. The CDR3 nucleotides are TGTGCCAGCAGTGTGGGTCGGGGGACCTACGAGCAGTACTTC.

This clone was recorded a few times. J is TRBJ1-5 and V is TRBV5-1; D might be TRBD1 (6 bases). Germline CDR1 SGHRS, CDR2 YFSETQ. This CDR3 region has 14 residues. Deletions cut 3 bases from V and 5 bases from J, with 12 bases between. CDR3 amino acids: CASSSRAGDQPQHF. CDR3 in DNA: TGCGCCAGCAGCTCGCGGGCAGGGGATCAGCCCCAGCATTTT.

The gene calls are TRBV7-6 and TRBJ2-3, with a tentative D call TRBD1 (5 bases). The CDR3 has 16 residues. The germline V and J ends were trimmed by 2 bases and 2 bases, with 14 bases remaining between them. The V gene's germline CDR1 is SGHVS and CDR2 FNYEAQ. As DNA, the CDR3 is TGTGCCAGCAGCTTATTTGGTGGTGGGGCCACAGATACGCAGTATTTT. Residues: CASSLFGGGATDTQYF.

CDR3 sequence reads: CASNGWTGEGDTQYF. The CDR3 DNA is TGTGCCAGCAACGGGTGGACAGGGGAGGGAGATACGCAGTATTTT. The rearrangement uses TRBV6-5 and TRBJ2-3; 9 bases map to TRBD1. CDR3 length equals 15 residues. Per the germline V gene, CDR1 is MNHEY and CDR2 is SVGAGI. V was clipped by 7 bases and J by 5 bases; unmatched bases: 10.

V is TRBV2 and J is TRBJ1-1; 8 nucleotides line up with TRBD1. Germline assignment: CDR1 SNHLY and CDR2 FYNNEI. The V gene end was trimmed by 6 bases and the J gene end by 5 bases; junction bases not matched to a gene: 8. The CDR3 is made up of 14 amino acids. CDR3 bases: TGTGCCAGCAGGGCCGGACAGGGTTATACTGAAGCTTTCTTT. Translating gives CASRAGQGYTEAFF. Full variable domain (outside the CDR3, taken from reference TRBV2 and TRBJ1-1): EPEVTQTPSHQVTQMGQEVILRCVPISNHLYFYWYRQILGQKVEFLVSFYNNEISEKSEIFDDQFSVERPDGSNFTLKIRSTKLEDSAMYFCASRAGQGYTEAFFGQGTRLTVV.

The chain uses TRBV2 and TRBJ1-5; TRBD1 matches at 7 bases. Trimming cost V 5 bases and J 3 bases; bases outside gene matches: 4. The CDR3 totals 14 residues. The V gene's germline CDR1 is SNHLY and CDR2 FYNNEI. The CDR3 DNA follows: TGTGCCAGCAGTATCACAGGGGCCAATCAGCCCCAGCATTTT. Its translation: CASSITGANQPQHF.

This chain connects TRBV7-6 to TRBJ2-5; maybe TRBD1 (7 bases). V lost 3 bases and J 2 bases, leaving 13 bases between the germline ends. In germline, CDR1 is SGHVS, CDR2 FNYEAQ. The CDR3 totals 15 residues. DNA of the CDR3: TGTGCCAGCAGCTTGGGGGGACAGACTCAAGAGACCCAGTACTTC. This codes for CASSLGGQTQETQYF.

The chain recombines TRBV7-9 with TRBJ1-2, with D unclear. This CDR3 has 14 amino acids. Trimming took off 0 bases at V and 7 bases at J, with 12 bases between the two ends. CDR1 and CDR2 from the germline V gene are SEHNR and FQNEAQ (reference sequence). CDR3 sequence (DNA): TGTGCCAGCAGCTTAGCCCTACCGAATGGTGGCTACACCTTC. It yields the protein CASSLALPNGGYTF.

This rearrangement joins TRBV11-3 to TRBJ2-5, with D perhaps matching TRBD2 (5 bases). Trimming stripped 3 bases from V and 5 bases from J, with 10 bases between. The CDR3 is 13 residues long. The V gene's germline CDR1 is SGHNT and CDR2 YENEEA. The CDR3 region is CASSFSRGETQYF. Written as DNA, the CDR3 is TGTGCCAGCAGCTTTAGTCGGGGTGAGACCCAGTACTTC.

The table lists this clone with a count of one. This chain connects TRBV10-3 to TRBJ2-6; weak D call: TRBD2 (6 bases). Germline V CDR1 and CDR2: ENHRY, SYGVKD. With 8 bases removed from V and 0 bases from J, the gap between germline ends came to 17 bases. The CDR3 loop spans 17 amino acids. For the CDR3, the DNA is TGTGCCATCGCTGGGGAGGTTGGGGACTCTGGGGCCAACGTCCTGACTTTC. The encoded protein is CAIAGEVGDSGANVLTF.

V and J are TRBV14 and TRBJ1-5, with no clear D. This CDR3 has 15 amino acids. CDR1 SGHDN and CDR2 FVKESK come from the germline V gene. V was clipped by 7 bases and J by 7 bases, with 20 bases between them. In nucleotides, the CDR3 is TGTGCCAGCACCCTACTAGCGCCGCCAGGACAGCCCCAGCATTTT. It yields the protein CASTLLAPPGQPQHF. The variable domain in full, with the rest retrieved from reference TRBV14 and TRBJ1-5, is EAGVTQFPSHSVIEKGQTVTLRCDPISGHDNLYWYRRVMGKEIKFLLHFVKESKQDESGMPNNRFLAERTGGTYSTLKVQPAELEDSGVYFCASTLLAPPGQPQHFGDGTRLSIL.

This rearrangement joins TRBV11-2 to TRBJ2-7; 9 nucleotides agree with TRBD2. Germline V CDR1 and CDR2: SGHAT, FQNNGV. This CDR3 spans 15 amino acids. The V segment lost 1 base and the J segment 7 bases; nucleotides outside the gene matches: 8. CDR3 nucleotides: TGTGCCAGCAGCTTAGGGGGCGGGGGGGTGGATGAGCAGTACTTC. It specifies CASSLGGGGVDEQYF.

The CDR3 is CASSQPPQTANTEAFF. The CDR3 DNA reads as TGCGCCAGCAGCCAACCCCCTCAAACAGCGAACACTGAAGCTTTCTTT. The chain recombines TRBV4-1 with TRBJ1-1; no clear D gene. Germline CDR1 MGHRA, CDR2 YSYEKL. The CDR3 is 16 amino acids. V was clipped by 2 bases and J by 1 base, with 14 bases between them.